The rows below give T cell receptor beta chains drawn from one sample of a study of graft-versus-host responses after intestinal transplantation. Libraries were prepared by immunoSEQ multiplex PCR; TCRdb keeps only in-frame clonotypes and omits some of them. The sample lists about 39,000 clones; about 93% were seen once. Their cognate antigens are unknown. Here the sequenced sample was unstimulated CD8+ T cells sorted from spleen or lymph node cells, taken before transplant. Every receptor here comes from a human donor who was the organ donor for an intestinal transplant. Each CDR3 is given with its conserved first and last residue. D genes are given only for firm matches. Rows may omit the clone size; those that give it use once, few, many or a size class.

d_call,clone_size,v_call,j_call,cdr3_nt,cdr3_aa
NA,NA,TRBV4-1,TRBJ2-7,TGCGCCAGCAGCCAAGAGGTGGAGGGATCCTACGAGCAGTACTTC,CASSQEVEGSYEQYF
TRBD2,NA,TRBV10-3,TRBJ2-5,TGTGCCATCAGCAACCCACTAGCGGTCCAAGAGACCCAGTACTTC,CAISNPLAVQETQYF
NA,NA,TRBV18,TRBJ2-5,TGTGCCAGCTCACCACTCTCCCAAGAGACCCAGTACTTC,CASSPLSQETQYF
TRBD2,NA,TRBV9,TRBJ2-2,TGTGCCAGCAGCATGGGACTAGCGGGTGACACCGGGGAGCTGTTTTTT,CASSMGLAGDTGELFF
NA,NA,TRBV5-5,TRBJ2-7,TGTGCCAGCAGCTTGAGAGGGAACTCCTACGAGCAGTACTTC,CASSLRGNSYEQYF
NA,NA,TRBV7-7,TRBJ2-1,TGTGCTAGCAGCCGACTAGAGGCGGACAAACTGGAGTTCTTC,CASSRLEADKLEFF
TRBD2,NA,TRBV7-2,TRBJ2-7,TGTGCCAGCAGCCTCGCCGGGGGGGCGGGTGACTCCTACGAGCAGTACTTC,CASSLAGGAGDSYEQYF
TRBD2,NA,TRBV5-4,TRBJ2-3,TGTGCCAGCAGCCCTCTGGTAGCGGGAGGCCCAATCTCCACAGATACGCAGTATTTT,CASSPLVAGGPISTDTQYF
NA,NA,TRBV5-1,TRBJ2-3,TGCGCCAGCAGCTTGGTTCAGCCAAGCACAGATACGCAGTATTTT,CASSLVQPSTDTQYF
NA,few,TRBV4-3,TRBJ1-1,TGCGCCAGCAACCAAGAATCGTCATATCTGAGGCCTGACACTGAAGCTTTCTTT,CASNQESSYLRPDTEAFF
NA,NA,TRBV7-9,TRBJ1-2,TGTGCCAGCAGCTTAGCGGAATCGGCTGAGGGCTACACCTTC,CASSLAESAEGYTF
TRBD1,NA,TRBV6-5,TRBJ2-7,TGTGCCAGCAGTGACTGGACAGGGGCCTACGAGCAGTACTTC,CASSDWTGAYEQYF
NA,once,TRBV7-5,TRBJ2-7,TGTGTCAGAAGCTTGCCAAATAGCGGGAGAGGCTACGAGCAGTACTTC,CVRSLPNSGRGYEQYF
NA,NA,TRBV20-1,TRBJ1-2,TGCAGTGCAGACGGACCCGGGGGCTACACCTTC,CSADGPGGYTF
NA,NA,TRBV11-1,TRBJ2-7,TGTGCCAGCAGCCCAGGGGAGGAGGGTTACGAGCAGTACTTC,CASSPGEEGYEQYF
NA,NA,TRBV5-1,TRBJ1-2,TGCGCCAGCAGGCTCTCGGACAGCCGCATCTATGGCTACACCTTC,CASRLSDSRIYGYTF
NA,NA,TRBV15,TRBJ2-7,TGTGCCACCAGCAGAGAAAGTAGCGGAACCTACGAGCAGTACTTC,CATSRESSGTYEQYF
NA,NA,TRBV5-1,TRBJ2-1,TGCGCCAGCAGCTTGGAGTGGGCAGTGGGGCAGTACAATGAGCAGTTCTTC,CASSLEWAVGQYNEQFF
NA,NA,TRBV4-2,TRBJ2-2,TGTGCCAGCAGCCGACCAGTACTATCCCCGAACACCGGGGAGCTGTTTTTT,CASSRPVLSPNTGELFF
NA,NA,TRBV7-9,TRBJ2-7,TGTGCCAGCAGCTTAGAAGGGAAACCCTACGAGCAGTACTTC,CASSLEGKPYEQYF
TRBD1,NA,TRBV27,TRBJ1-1,TGTGCCAGCAGTTTAGGCAGGGGGACTGAAGCTTTCTTT,CASSLGRGTEAFF
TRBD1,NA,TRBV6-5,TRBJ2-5,TGTGCCAGCAGTTACGGGACAGGGGGCAAAGAGACCCAGTACTTC,CASSYGTGGKETQYF
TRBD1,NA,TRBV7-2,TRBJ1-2,TGTGCCAGCAGCCTTGGACAGGGCGTCTATGGCTACACCTTC,CASSLGQGVYGYTF
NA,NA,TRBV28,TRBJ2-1,TGTGCCAGCAGTATCTCCCAGGGGAAAACCTACAATGAGCAGTTCTTC,CASSISQGKTYNEQFF
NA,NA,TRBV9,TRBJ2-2,TGTGCCAGCAGCGATTCCTATAATGCCGGATCGACCGGGGAGCTGTTTTTT,CASSDSYNAGSTGELFF
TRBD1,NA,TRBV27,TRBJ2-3,TGTGCCAGCACCCGTGGACAGGGGGCAACAGATACGCAGTATTTT,CASTRGQGATDTQYF
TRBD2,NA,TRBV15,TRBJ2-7,TGTGCCACCAGCAGAGAAGGGGGGAGAGCTAGCGGGAGGGCCCTCGGCGAGCAGTACTTC,CATSREGGRASGRALGEQYF
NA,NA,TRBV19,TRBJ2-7,TGTGCCAGTAGTATGGGGACACTTGAGCAGTACTTC,CASSMGTLEQYF
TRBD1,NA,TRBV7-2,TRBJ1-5,TGTGCCAGCAGCTTAGACCCTCAGGGGGCGGGCCAGCCCCAGCATTTT,CASSLDPQGAGQPQHF
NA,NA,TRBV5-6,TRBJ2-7,TGTGCCAGCAGCTTGATTGTTTCGTTAACACGAGGAATTCCCGAGCAGTACTTC,CASSLIVSLTRGIPEQYF
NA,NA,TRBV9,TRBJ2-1,TGTGCCAGCAGCGTAGGGGTGAATGAGCAGTTCTTC,CASSVGVNEQFF
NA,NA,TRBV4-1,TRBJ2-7,TGCGCCAGCAGCCAAGATGCTCCAGCTAGCTACGAGCAGTACTTC,CASSQDAPASYEQYF
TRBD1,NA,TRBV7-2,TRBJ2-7,TGTGCCAGCAGCTTAGAGCAGGGGACAGGGATTGAGCAGTACTTC,CASSLEQGTGIEQYF
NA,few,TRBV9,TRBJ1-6,TGTGCCAGCAGCGTAGTCAGGGCTAATTCACCCCTCCACTTT,CASSVVRANSPLHF
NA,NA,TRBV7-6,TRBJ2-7,TGTGCCAGCAGCTTAGTGGGGGGCTCCTACGAGCAGTACTTC,CASSLVGGSYEQYF
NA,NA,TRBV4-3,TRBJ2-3,TGCGCCAGCAGCCAAGACCAAAGCCATCACACAGATACGCAGTATTTT,CASSQDQSHHTDTQYF
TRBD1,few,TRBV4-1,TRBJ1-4,TGCGCCAGCAGCCGGAGACAGGGAGATGAAAAACTGTTTTTT,CASSRRQGDEKLFF
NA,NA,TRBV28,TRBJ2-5,TGTGCCAGCAGTTTGGGAAGAGAGGGACACGAGACCCAGTACTTC,CASSLGREGHETQYF
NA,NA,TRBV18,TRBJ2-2,TGTGCCAGCTCACCACTCCGGGACGGGGCGAACACCGGGGAGCTGTTTTTT,CASSPLRDGANTGELFF
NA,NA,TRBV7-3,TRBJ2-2,TGTGCCAGCAGCTTACAAGGAAGCGGGGAGCTGTTTTTT,CASSLQGSGELFF
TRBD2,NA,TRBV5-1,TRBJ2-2,TGCGCCAGCAGCTTAGCATCGGGGACTATGAACACCGGGGAGCTGTTTTTT,CASSLASGTMNTGELFF
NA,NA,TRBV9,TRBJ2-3,TGTGCCAGCAGCGTATACAGAACCACAGATACGCAGTATTTT,CASSVYRTTDTQYF
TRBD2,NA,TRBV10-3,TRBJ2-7,TGTGCCATCAGTGATCCTAGCGGATCCTACGAGCAGTACTTC,CAISDPSGSYEQYF
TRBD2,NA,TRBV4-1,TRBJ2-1,TGCGCCAGCAGCCAAGTAGCTAGCGGACCGAACAATGAGCAGTTCTTC,CASSQVASGPNNEQFF
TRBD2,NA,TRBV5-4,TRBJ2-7,TGTGCCAGCAGCTTGATGGGCGGGAGAAAGAACGAGCAGTACTTC,CASSLMGGRKNEQYF
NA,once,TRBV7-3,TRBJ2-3,TGTGCCAGCAGCCTCGACGGTAGTATAGATACGCAGTATTTT,CASSLDGSIDTQYF
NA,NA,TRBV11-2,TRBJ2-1,TGTGCCAGCAGCTCCCCAGCCTCCTACAATGAGCAGTTCTTC,CASSSPASYNEQFF
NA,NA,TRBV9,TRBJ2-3,TGTGCCAGCAGCACGGCGAGGTACGGGGATACGCAGTATTTT,CASSTARYGDTQYF
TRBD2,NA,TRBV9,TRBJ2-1,TGTGCCAGCAGCCTAGAGAGGACTAGCGGGAGGGTATCCTACAATGAGCAGTTCTTC,CASSLERTSGRVSYNEQFF
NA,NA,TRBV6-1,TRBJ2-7,TGTGCCACCCTTGTATACGAGCAGTACTTC,CATLVYEQYF
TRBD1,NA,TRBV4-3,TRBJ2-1,TGCGCCAGCAGCCAAGATTGGACAGGGGCCAATGAGCAGTTCTTC,CASSQDWTGANEQFF
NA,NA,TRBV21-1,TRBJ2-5,TGTGCCAGCAGGAACATGCTAGCTACATTCTCTGAGACCCAGTACTTC,CASRNMLATFSETQYF
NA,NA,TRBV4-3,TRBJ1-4,TGCGCCAGCAGCCAAAAAGGCGGGGGCTCGACTAATGAAAAACTGTTTTTT,CASSQKGGGSTNEKLFF
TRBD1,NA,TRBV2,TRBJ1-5,TGTGCCAGCAGTGAAGCACAGGGGGGGCAGCCCCAGCATTTT,CASSEAQGGQPQHF
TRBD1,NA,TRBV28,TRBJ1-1,TGTGCCAGCCACCTCTACCCTACAGGGGTGAACACTGAAGCTTTCTTT,CASHLYPTGVNTEAFF
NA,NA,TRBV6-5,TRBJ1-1,TGTGCCAGCAGACAGTTTAATGAAGCTTTCTTT,CASRQFNEAFF
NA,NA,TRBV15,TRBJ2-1,TGTGCCACCAGCAGAGTTAGGCCAGCGGTCTACAATGAGCAGTTCTTC,CATSRVRPAVYNEQFF
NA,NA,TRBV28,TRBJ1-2,TGTGCCAGCAGTTATTGGCCAGCCCTAAGAGTATACACCTTC,CASSYWPALRVYTF
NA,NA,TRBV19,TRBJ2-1,TGTGCCAGTAGTCCGGCGGGGAGCTCCTACAATGAGCAGTTCTTC,CASSPAGSSYNEQFF
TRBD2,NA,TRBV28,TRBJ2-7,TGTGCCAGCAGCTCCCTAGCGGGAGGGCCCACATACGAGCAGTACTTC,CASSSLAGGPTYEQYF